The next 21 T cell receptor beta chains were all read from a single sample in a study of control samples from healthy donors and cancer patients (dated by TCRdb to the early 2020s). Library preparation employed the immunoSEQ multiplex PCR assay. TCRdb retrieved this table from immuneACCESS and kept in-frame rearrangements only. Not all clones are present; in checked studies, unresolved V genes account for under half, and no reason is known for the remainder. This sample is represented by around 100,000 clones; 80% to 90% of them were singletons. In total, the top ten clones hold 15% to 20% of the sample. Specimen: PBMCs. All receptors come from a man between 60 and 70 years old with lung cancer.

This clone has just one count. This sample includes further DNA sequences coding for the same CDR3. The rearrangement joins TRBV7-9 to TRBJ1-5, with unresolved D. CDR1 is SEHNR, CDR2 FQNEAQ, per germline (reference sequence). Trimming stripped 5 bases from V and 4 bases from J, with 6 bases between. The CDR3 covers 12 residues. In DNA form, the CDR3 reads TGTGCCAGCAGCCCGTTAAATCAGCCCCAGCATTTT. As protein: CASSPLNQPQHF.

The chain carries TRBV18 and TRBJ1-1; TRBD1 matches 7 bases. In germline, CDR1 is KGHSH, CDR2 LQKENI. The CDR3 spans 14 residues. The J segment lost 7 bases and the V segment lost 4 bases, leaving 9 bases of the junction unmatched. CDR3 sequence: CASSQQQGTDEAFF. The CDR3 DNA reads as TGTGCCAGCTCACAACAACAGGGGACAGATGAAGCTTTCTTT.

This rearrangement joins TRBV11-3 to TRBJ1-4; D gene ambiguous. The V end was cut by 3 bases, the J end by 8 bases, with 13 bases between. From germline, CDR1 is SGHNT and CDR2 YENEEA. The CDR3 loop spans 14 amino acids. In DNA, the CDR3 is TGTGCCAGCAGCTTCCCCGGCAGTAACGAAAAACTGTTTTTT. This gives the protein CASSFPGSNEKLFF.

The chain couples TRBV7-2 to TRBJ1-4, with 9 bases lining up with TRBD1. Germline-derived CDR1 and CDR2 are SGHTA and FQGNSA. This CDR3 is 16 amino acids long. J gave up 7 bases and V 3 bases, and 9 bases lay outside the gene matches. Written as DNA, the CDR3 is TGTGCCAGCAGCTTGAATTGGGGACAGGGAAGTGAAAAACTGTTTTTT. Its protein is CASSLNWGQGSEKLFF.

The rearrangement links TRBV6-6 to TRBJ2-5; 7 bases agree with TRBD2. The germline CDR1 and CDR2 sequences are MNHNY and SVGAGI (reference sequence). V lost 2 bases, J lost 1 base, and 4 bases stayed unmatched. This CDR3 region has 15 residues. The CDR3 region is CASSYAGVPQETQYF. CDR3 DNA sequence: TGTGCCAGCAGTTACGCGGGGGTGCCCCAAGAGACCCAGTACTTC.

J is TRBJ1-2 and V is TRBV6-4; D gene ambiguous. Germline V lookup: CDR1 MRHNA, CDR2 SNTAGT. V was trimmed by 1 base and J by 4 bases, leaving 7 bases between them. This CDR3 has 13 residues. This chain's CDR3 is CASSDFGSYGYTF. The DNA for the CDR3 is TGTGCCAGCAGTGACTTTGGAAGCTATGGCTACACCTTC.

Only one count was recorded for this clone. The gene calls are TRBV3-1 (or the pseudogene TRBV3-2) and TRBJ2-3; D is possibly TRBD2 (6 bases). CDR1 and CDR2 (germline): LGHDT, YNNKEL (reference sequence). V shed 1 base and J shed 0 bases, with 14 bases lying between them. The CDR3 runs 17 residues. The CDR3 DNA is TGTGCCAGCAGCCAAGGAACACTAGCTGGTAGCACAGATACGCAGTATTTT. Residues: CASSQGTLAGSTDTQYF.

This clone showed up just once. The chain couples TRBV7-9 to TRBJ1-3; the D is unclear. Between the trimmed V and J ends, which lost 1 base and 2 bases, there was a span of 3 bases. The CDR3 covers 13 residues. CDR1 and CDR2 (germline): SEHNR, FQNEAQ (reference sequence). The CDR3 protein is CASSLGTGNTIYF. The DNA for the CDR3 is TGTGCCAGCAGCTTAGGAACTGGAAACACCATATATTTT.

This rearrangement joins TRBV9 to TRBJ2-3, with 15 bases fitting TRBD2. Losses at the gene ends were 0 bases for V and 4 bases for J; bases not matched to a gene: 6. The CDR3 loop spans 18 amino acids. Looked up from germline, CDR1 is SGDLS and CDR2 is YYNGEE. Here the CDR3 reads CASSVEGLAGGRADTQYF. CDR3 bases: TGTGCCAGCAGCGTAGAAGGACTAGCGGGGGGGCGAGCAGATACGCAGTATTTT.

V usage is TRBV6-5 and J usage is TRBJ1-1, with 12 bases fitting TRBD1. V trimming: 6 bases; J trimming: 7 bases; junction bases outside the gene matches: 9. This CDR3 has 15 residues. CDR1 MNHEY and CDR2 SVGAGI come from the germline V gene. The CDR3 bases are TGTGCCAGCAGGCACCCGGGGACAGGGGGCGGTGAAGCTTTCTTT. This gives the protein CASRHPGTGGGEAFF.

The J gene is TRBJ1-5, the V gene TRBV2; D perhaps matches TRBD1 (5 bases). Germline values: CDR1 SNHLY, CDR2 FYNNEI. The CDR3 spans 15 residues. V shed 4 bases and J shed 4 bases, with 14 bases lying between them. CDR3 in amino acids: CASSAPLGLNQPQHF. DNA for the CDR3: TGTGCCAGCAGTGCTCCCTTGGGGCTTAATCAGCCCCAGCATTTT.

The chain has TRBV6-5 and TRBJ1-4, with D uncertain. Trimming cost V 0 bases and J 0 bases, with 5 bases left between them. The CDR3 loop spans 15 amino acids. Germline V gene sequence: CDR1 MNHEY, CDR2 SVGAGI. The CDR3 DNA follows: TGTGCCAGCAGTTACTCGACCTCAACTAATGAAAAACTGTTTTTT. Its translation: CASSYSTSTNEKLFF.

This clone has more than one count but fewer than ten. The V call is TRBV6-6, the J call TRBJ2-1; D may be TRBD2 (5 bases). The CDR3 runs 16 residues. V was cut by 5 bases and J by 0 bases, with 14 bases left in between. CDR1 and CDR2 from the germline V gene are MNHNY and SVGAGI (reference sequence). The CDR3 DNA reads TGTGCCAGCAGTCCAGGACCCCGGGGCTCCTACAATGAGCAGTTCTTC. Residues: CASSPGPRGSYNEQFF.

In DNA form, the CDR3 reads TGTGCCACCAGTCCGGGACAGGGTTCCTACGAGCAGTACTTC. Translating gives CATSPGQGSYEQYF. The rearrangement links TRBV24-1 to TRBJ2-7, with 9 bases fitting TRBD1. This CDR3 has 14 amino acids. V shed 6 bases and J 1 base; nucleotides not matched to a gene: 3. Germline CDR1 reads KGHDR; CDR2 reads SFDVKD.

The chain combines TRBV11-2 with TRBJ2-3; 9 bases fit TRBD2. The CDR3 length is 16 residues. The V and J ends lost 0 bases and 4 bases, in that order; junction bases with no gene match: 5. From germline, CDR1 is SGHAT and CDR2 FQNNGV. CDR3 nucleotide sequence: TGTGCCAGCAGCTTAGATCGAGCGGGGGGCCCAGATACGCAGTATTTT. Translating it yields CASSLDRAGGPDTQYF.

The rearrangement uses TRBV5-5 and TRBJ2-7; D is possibly TRBD1 (6 bases). The CDR3 extends over 14 amino acids. Germline assignment: CDR1 SGHKS and CDR2 YYEKEE (reference sequence). Trimming pared 1 base from V and 4 bases from J, leaving 12 bases between. CDR3 sequence (DNA): TGTGCCAGCAGCTTGCAAACAGGGACATACGAGCAGTACGTC. Its protein is CASSLQTGTYEQYV.

V usage is TRBV6-4 and J usage is TRBJ1-6, with D possibly TRBD1 on 6 matching bases. V was trimmed by 2 bases and J by 6 bases, leaving 29 bases between them. This CDR3 region has 21 residues. From germline, CDR1 is MRHNA and CDR2 SNTAGT. The CDR3 reads CASSDPVRDTIRTGSNSPLHF. In nucleotides, the CDR3 is TGTGCCAGCAGTGACCCCGTAAGGGACACGATTCGAACGGGGTCTAATTCACCCCTCCACTTT.

V usage is TRBV5-1 and J usage is TRBJ1-1, with D possibly TRBD1 on 5 matching bases. Germline values: CDR1 SGHRS, CDR2 YFSETQ. Trimming removed 1 base from V and 3 bases from J, with 7 bases in between. CDR3 length: 13 amino acids. CDR3 amino acids: CASSLKGDTEAFF. CDR3 in DNA: TGCGCCAGCAGCTTGAAAGGGGACACTGAAGCTTTCTTT.

The chain combines TRBV5-1 with TRBJ1-1; TRBD1 might be the D (6 bases). Germline V gives CDR1 SGHRS, CDR2 YFSETQ. The CDR3 runs 14 residues. Trimming took 5 bases from V and 1 from J, leaving 12 bases between them. The CDR3 here is CASRLDSPNTEAFF. For the CDR3, the DNA is TGCGCCAGCAGGCTGGACAGCCCGAACACTGAAGCTTTCTTT.

This chain connects TRBV4-2 to TRBJ2-3; no firm D call. Trimming took off 4 bases at V and 8 bases at J, with 10 bases between the two ends. There are 12 residues in the CDR3. Looked up from germline, CDR1 is LGHNA and CDR2 is YNFKEQ. The DNA of the CDR3 is TGTGCCAGCAGCCCCCGTCCTAGTACGCAGTATTTT. Translation: CASSPRPSTQYF.

The V and J genes are TRBV7-9 and TRBJ1-1; TRBD1 aligns across 8 bases. V lost 5 bases and J lost 2; bases outside the gene matches: 10. Germline V gene lookup returns CDR1 SEHNR and CDR2 FQNEAQ (reference sequence). The CDR3 totals 16 residues. CDR3 sequence (DNA): TGTGCCAGCAGCCTGCCGGGACAGGTATTTAACACTGAAGCTTTCTTT. It translates to CASSLPGQVFNTEAFF.